The clone carrying this T cell receptor beta chain has ten or more counts. Its antigen is currently unknown. This sample was included in a study of regulatory T cells in long-lasting Graves disease. Study results and caveats: Relative to new patients (roughly 970), persistent patients exhibited greater sharing of public clonotypes (approximately 3,000).

CDR1 is SNHLY, CDR2 FYNNEI, per germline. CDR3 length equals 11 residues. V lost 8 bases, J lost 4 bases, and 6 bases lay in between. To make TCR beta libraries, researchers used iRepertoire HTBI primers and Arm-PCR of CDR3 regions. TCRdb processed the multiplex PCR reads anew with MiXCR; each CDR3 protein has one entry. Here the sample spans roughly 500,000 distinct CDR3 sequences, around 13% being singletons. Time point specified: newly diagnosed GD, antithyroid drugs for less than 3 months. There was RNA extracted from PBMCs, and the TCR library was made from it. These data also featured in a second study, about T cells in Graves' hyperthyroidism and ophthalmopathy. As that report states: Diagnosis rested on symptoms, serum thyroxine and TRAb, thyroid ultrasound, and orbital computed tomography.

Sequencing used peripheral blood mononuclear cells (PBMCs), obtained at new diagnosis, from a patient treated with antithyroid drugs. This sequence joins TRBV2 and TRBJ1-3; D uncertain. The clonotype was recovered from a woman in her forties or fifties with Graves disease. The CDR3 DNA sequence: TGTGCCAGCTCCCCCGGAAACACCATATATTTT. It specifies CASSPGNTIYF. The full variable domain, completed using reference TRBV2 and TRBJ1-3, is EPEVTQTPSHQVTQMGQEVILRCVPISNHLYFYWYRQILGQKVEFLVSFYNNEISEKSEIFDDQFSVERPDGSNFTLKIRSTKLEDSAMYFCASSPGNTIYFGEGSWLTVV.